The clone carrying this T cell receptor (beta chain) was seen at least ten times. TCRdb ran MiXCR on the reads and lists one entry per CDR3 protein. The profile shows 45,000 to 60,000 distinct CDR3 sequences, approximately 7.9% of them singletons. This specimen belongs to a study of patients with pleural tuberculosis. This CDR3 has 14 residues. The V gene's germline CDR1 is MNHEY and CDR2 SVGEGT. The V and J ends lost 4 bases and 2 bases respectively, with 12 bases between them. The sequence came from a human donor with pleural tuberculosis. This chain links TRBV6-2 or TRBV6-3 with TRBJ2-7; tentatively, D is TRBD2 (5 bases). This chain's CDR3 is CASSSLLRAYEQYV. DNA for the CDR3: TGTGCCAGCAGTTCCCTCTTGCGGGCCTACGAGCAGTACGTC.